This T cell receptor beta chain was found in a study of T cell repertoires in cytomegalovirus infection. Study details: CMV infection and matching HLA type were both indicated by public TCR beta signatures.

The germline V gene encodes CDR1 KGHDR and CDR2 SFDVKD. The CDR3 loop spans 13 amino acids. The V gene lost 7 bases and the J gene lost 4 bases, with 10 bases spanning the gap. From the reads, TCRdb called clonotypes with MiXCR, one entry per CDR3 protein. The sample holds a few hundred thousand distinct CDR3 sequences, 25% seen once. There are a few counts of this clonotype. No antigen is known for it. Study-wide findings and caveats: The study identified carriers of CMV plus the relevant HLA from cumulative public TCR beta family frequency. In two of eight donors, the top clonotype was HLA-C-restricted CMV-specific.

The chain employs TRBV24-1 and TRBJ1-5; D is possibly TRBD1 (5 bases). The TCR originated in a human donor in good health (CMV status not recorded). Some clones in this sample may be carry-over from other donors' samples. The starting material was cultured PBMCs, obtained from culture after CMV antigen stimulation. The CDR3 loop is CATSQGRNQPQHF. The CDR3 bases are TGTGCCACCAGCCAGGGCCGAAATCAGCCCCAGCATTTT.